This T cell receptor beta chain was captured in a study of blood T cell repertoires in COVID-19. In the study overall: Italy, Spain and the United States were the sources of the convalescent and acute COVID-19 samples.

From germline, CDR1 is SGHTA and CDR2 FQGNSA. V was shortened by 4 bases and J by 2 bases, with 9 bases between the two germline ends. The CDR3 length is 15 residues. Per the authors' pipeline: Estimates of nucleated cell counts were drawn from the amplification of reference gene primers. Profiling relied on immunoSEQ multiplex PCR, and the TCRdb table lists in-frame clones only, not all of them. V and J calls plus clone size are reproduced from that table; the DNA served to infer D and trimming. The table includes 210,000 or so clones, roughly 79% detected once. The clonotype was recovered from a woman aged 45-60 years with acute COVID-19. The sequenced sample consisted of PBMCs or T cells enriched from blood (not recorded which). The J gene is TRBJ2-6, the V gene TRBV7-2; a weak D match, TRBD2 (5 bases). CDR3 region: CASSSRTPGANVLTF. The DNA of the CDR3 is TGTGCCAGCAGCTCCCGGACTCCTGGGGCCAACGTCCTGACTTTC. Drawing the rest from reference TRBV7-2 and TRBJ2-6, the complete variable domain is GAGVSQSPSNKVTEKGKDVELRCDPISGHTALYWYRQSLGQGLEFLIYFQGNSAPDKSGLPSDRFSAERTGGSVSTLTIQRTQQEDSAVYLCASSSRTPGANVLTFGAGSRLTVL.